The 24 T cell receptor beta chains below were found in one sample sequenced in a study of cytomegalovirus exposure and HLA in healthy donors. Clones were sequenced by immunoSEQ multiplex PCR, and TCRdb holds only the in-frame ones, with some missing. The sample has roughly 170,000 clones; about 80% are singletons. The sequenced material came from PBMCs. The source is a woman aged 18-29 years in good health and CMV-seropositive.

This rearrangement joins TRBV14 to TRBJ1-4, with D unresolved. The CDR3 consists of 15 residues. Germline CDR1 SGHDN, CDR2 FVKESK. V was cut by 1 base and J by 8 bases, with 14 bases left in between. The CDR3 here is CASSQGTRRGEKLFF. DNA of the CDR3: TGTGCCAGCAGCCAAGGGACTCGAAGAGGAGAAAAACTGTTTTTT.

The genes are TRBV5-6 and TRBJ2-7, with D maybe TRBD2 (7 bases). Germline V CDR1 and CDR2: SGHDT, YYEEEE. Trimming shortened V by 2 bases and J by 4 bases, and 13 bases separated the two germline ends. CDR3 length: 14 amino acids. The CDR3 DNA follows: TGTGCCAGCAGCTTCCGGGGGGCCGGGTACGAGCAGTACTTC. This codes for CASSFRGAGYEQYF.

This clone was seen only once. The chain has TRBV9 and TRBJ2-3; 8 positions match TRBD2. The junction had 10 bases not matched to a gene; V was cut back by 4 bases and J by 6 bases. Germline V CDR1 and CDR2: SGDLS, YYNGEE. The CDR3 spans 15 residues. The CDR3 coding sequence is TGTGCCAGCAGCTTAGACGCGGGGGGCAGTGATACGCAGTATTTT. Protein product: CASSLDAGGSDTQYF.

This clone was found a few times. The gene calls are TRBV10-1 and TRBJ1-1; D ambiguous. The CDR3 contains 12 residues. The germline V gene has CDR1 WNHNN and CDR2 SYGVQD (reference sequence). The V end was cut by 7 bases, the J end by 3 bases, with 9 bases between. CDR3 protein: CASIRVDTEAFF. The CDR3 bases are TGCGCCAGCATAAGAGTGGACACTGAAGCTTTCTTT.

This clone was recorded a few times. The chain carries TRBV7-9 and TRBJ2-5; weak D call: TRBD2 (6 bases). The CDR3 is 13 amino acids. CDR1 and CDR2 from the germline V gene are SEHNR and FQNEAQ (reference sequence). Trimming removed 3 bases from V and 3 bases from J, with 8 bases in between. CDR3 protein: CASSFAGKETQYF. The CDR3 DNA reads as TGTGCCAGCAGCTTTGCGGGGAAAGAGACCCAGTACTTC.

This chain connects TRBV29-1 to TRBJ2-7, with 9 positions matching TRBD1. The CDR3 is 15 residues long. Unmatched junction bases numbered 15, after V lost 6 bases and J lost 6 bases. Germline V gives CDR1 SQVTM, CDR2 ANQGSEA. The chain's CDR3 is CSVQQGTGFASEQYF. The DNA for the CDR3 is TGCAGCGTCCAGCAAGGGACAGGGTTTGCTTCCGAGCAGTACTTC.

The chain links TRBV5-4 to TRBJ1-3; D is possibly TRBD1 (5 bases). V was trimmed by 4 bases and J by 0 bases, leaving 11 bases between them. The CDR3 totals 15 residues. Germline-derived CDR1 and CDR2 are SGHNT and YYREEE (reference sequence). The CDR3 region has the DNA TGTGCCAGCAGCCGGGAGGGGTTCTCTGGAAACACCATATATTTT. Amino acid sequence: CASSREGFSGNTIYF.

This chain joins TRBV9 and TRBJ2-7, with D perhaps TRBD1 (6 bases). Germline CDR1 reads SGDLS; CDR2 reads YYNGEE. Trimming took 0 bases from V and 5 from J, leaving 18 bases between them. The CDR3 runs to 16 residues. CDR3 in amino acids: CASSVEDIGGEDEQYF. CDR3 nucleotides: TGTGCCAGCAGCGTAGAGGATATAGGGGGAGAGGACGAGCAGTACTTC.

The chain uses TRBV5-4 and TRBJ1-1, with D unresolved. This CDR3 has 13 amino acids. Trimming pared 4 bases from V and 8 bases from J, leaving 15 bases between. Germline V gene sequence: CDR1 SGHNT, CDR2 YYREEE (reference sequence). As DNA, the CDR3 is TGTGCCAGCAGCAATACTGTAATATCCGAAGCTTTCTTT. It codes for CASSNTVISEAFF.

This clone showed up just a few times. The chain is built from TRBV18 and TRBJ2-7; D remains ambiguous. The germline V and J ends were trimmed by 6 bases and 0 bases, with 18 bases remaining between them. The CDR3 is 16 residues long. Germline V CDR1 and CDR2: KGHSH, LQKENI. CDR3 nucleotides: TGTGCCAGCTCCCACTCGAGGTGGCAACACTCCTACGAGCAGTACTTC. This gives the protein CASSHSRWQHSYEQYF. The complete variable domain, with remaining parts taken from reference TRBV18 and TRBJ2-7, reads NAGVMQNPRHLVRRRGQEARLRCSPMKGHSHVYWYRQLPEEGLKFMVYLQKENIIDESGMPKERFSAEFPKEGPSILRIQQVVRGDSAAYFCASSHSRWQHSYEQYFGPGTRLTVT.

The chain uses TRBV7-2 and TRBJ2-7; 10 bases fit TRBD1. This CDR3 has 14 residues. Germline V gene sequence: CDR1 SGHTA, CDR2 FQGNSA. J was trimmed by 6 bases and V by 2 bases; bases with no gene match: 4. The CDR3: CASSLTGTGVEQYF. The CDR3 DNA sequence: TGTGCCAGCAGCTTAACCGGGACAGGGGTCGAGCAGTACTTC.

This clone appeared many times. The genes are TRBV5-1 and TRBJ2-6; no definite D call. From germline, CDR1 is SGHRS and CDR2 YFSETQ. This CDR3 has 16 residues. Trimming removed 0 bases from V and 0 bases from J, with 7 bases in between. Here the CDR3 DNA reads TGCGCCAGCAGCTTGGCCGTCAGCTCTGGGGCCAACGTCCTGACTTTC. Its protein is CASSLAVSSGANVLTF.

Here the CDR3 DNA reads TGTGCCAGCAGCGCTTCAGGGGACGATCAGCCCCAGCATTTT. It encodes CASSASGDDQPQHF. The rearrangement joins TRBV9 to TRBJ1-5; possible D gene TRBD1, 6 bases. This CDR3 has 14 amino acids. V lost 3 bases and J lost 5, with 12 bases in between. Germline values: CDR1 SGDLS, CDR2 YYNGEE.

The rearrangement uses TRBV29-1 and TRBJ2-2, with D unresolved. V was shortened by 3 bases and J by 8 bases, with 13 bases between the two germline ends. Germline lookup yields CDR1 SQVTM and CDR2 ANQGSEA. The CDR3 consists of 13 residues. This chain's CDR3 is CSVDGLSAGELFF. The CDR3 DNA sequence: TGCAGCGTTGACGGCCTGAGCGCGGGGGAGCTGTTTTTT.

This clone was seen a handful of times. The chain's CDR3 is CSVRETGTAGELFF. The DNA for the CDR3 is TGCAGCGTTCGGGAGACAGGGACGGCCGGGGAGCTGTTTTTT. The chain employs TRBV29-1 and TRBJ2-2; tentatively, D is TRBD1 (7 bases). Germline V gene data show CDR1 as SQVTM and CDR2 as ANQGSEA. Trimming removed 5 bases from V and 6 bases from J, with 16 bases in between. This CDR3 spans 14 amino acids.

This CDR3 reads CASRIISGAQYF. CDR3 sequence (DNA): TGTGCCAGCAGGATCATCAGCGGGGCCCAGTACTTC. The genes are TRBV7-9 and TRBJ2-5; 7 bases agree with TRBD2. Germline V gives CDR1 SEHNR, CDR2 FQNEAQ (reference sequence). This CDR3 spans 12 amino acids. V was clipped by 6 bases and J by 9 bases; unmatched bases: 7.

The chain uses TRBV6-6 and TRBJ2-7; 7 bases are shared with TRBD1. With 6 bases clipped from V and 4 bases from J, the junction kept 9 bases outside the gene matches. This CDR3 is 14 amino acids long. CDR1 and CDR2 (germline): MNHNY, SVGAGI (reference sequence). This CDR3 reads CASRTRTGLYEQYF. The CDR3 region has the DNA TGTGCCAGCAGAACAAGGACAGGTTTATACGAGCAGTACTTC.

CDR3 sequence (DNA): TGTGCCAGCAGCCTGCAAACAGGGGTCGGGGAGACCCAGTACTTC. Translation: CASSLQTGVGETQYF. V and J are TRBV5-6 and TRBJ2-5; 7 bases are shared with TRBD1. Trimming cost V 4 bases and J 5 bases; bases outside gene matches: 11. Germline V gene sequence: CDR1 SGHDT, CDR2 YYEEEE. This CDR3 has 15 residues.

A word on this clone: Just one base apart from a much larger clone, this may be a read error. The V and J genes are TRBV6-5 and TRBJ1-5; 8 nucleotides line up with TRBD1. Germline V CDR1 and CDR2: MNHEY, SVGAGI. The V and J ends lost 6 bases and 6 bases, in that order; junction bases with no gene match: 7. The CDR3 is 14 residues long. The CDR3, as DNA: TGTGCCAGCAGCCCCGGGACAGGTCCTCAGCCCCAGCATTTT. As protein: CASSPGTGPQPQHF.

This chain connects TRBV19 to TRBJ1-1, with D possibly TRBD1 on 6 matching bases. V was clipped by 2 bases and J by 4 bases, with 17 bases between them. This CDR3 spans 16 amino acids. Germline V gene data show CDR1 as LNHDA and CDR2 as SQIVND (reference sequence). CDR3 DNA sequence: TGTGCCAGTAGTATAAGAAGCTCAGGGGAGGGCACTGAAGCTTTCTTT. It is translated as CASSIRSSGEGTEAFF.

This chain connects TRBV4-3 to TRBJ2-3, with 7 nucleotides matching TRBD2. The germline gives CDR1 LGHNA, CDR2 YSLEER. V gave up 1 base and J gave up 2 bases; unmatched junction bases: 9. The CDR3 consists of 17 residues. Here the CDR3 reads CASSQGYPAGNTDTQYF. The DNA of the CDR3 is TGCGCCAGCAGCCAAGGGTATCCAGCGGGGAACACAGATACGCAGTATTTT.

The CDR3: CASSFWAVGGELFF. As DNA, the CDR3 is TGTGCCAGCAGTTTCTGGGCCGTCGGCGGGGAGCTGTTTTTT. This sequence joins TRBV27 and TRBJ2-2; no definite D call. Trimming stripped 3 bases from V and 7 bases from J, with 12 bases between. The CDR3 has 14 amino acids. The V gene's germline CDR1 is MNHEY and CDR2 SMNVEV (reference sequence).

This clone was detected only a few times. This rearrangement joins TRBV6-1 to TRBJ1-5; 7 bases agree with TRBD1. The germline gives CDR1 MNHNS, CDR2 SASEGT. The ends lost 7 bases at V and 6 bases at J; junction bases unmatched: 6. The CDR3 sequence is 13 residues long. DNA of the CDR3: TGTGCCAGCAACCAACAGGGGACTCAGCCCCAGCATTTT. Encoded protein: CASNQQGTQPQHF.

The chain carries TRBV2 and TRBJ1-5; D is possibly TRBD1 (6 bases). CDR3 size: 15 residues. Germline assignment: CDR1 SNHLY and CDR2 FYNNEI. V lost 3 bases and J 3 bases, leaving 12 bases between the germline ends. CDR3: CASSDEGGDNQPQHF. For the CDR3, the DNA is TGTGCCAGCAGTGACGAAGGGGGGGACAATCAGCCCCAGCATTTT. Variable domain in full (rest from reference TRBV2 and TRBJ1-5): EPEVTQTPSHQVTQMGQEVILRCVPISNHLYFYWYRQILGQKVEFLVSFYNNEISEKSEIFDDQFSVERPDGSNFTLKIRSTKLEDSAMYFCASSDEGGDNQPQHFGDGTRLSIL.